A selection of T cell receptor beta chains follows, all from one sample in a study of blood T cells in healthy people across ages. MiXCR was run by TCRdb on the 5' RACE reads, yielding one entry per CDR3 protein. Of about 1.4 million distinct CDR3 sequences in the sample, around 59% were seen once. Sequences were obtained from blood. Receptors originate from a man between 18 and 35 years old in good health. Each CDR3 is given with its conserved first and last residue. A D gene is named only where the DNA matches it firmly. A clone size is listed for some rows: how often the clone was seen (once, few, many), or a class if it is expanded.

>once|TRBV28|TRBJ1-6|NA
TGTGCCAGTGGCCGAGGGAGCTCCTATAATTCACCCCTCCACTTT
CASGRGSSYNSPLHF
>NA|TRBV6-2/TRBV6-3|TRBJ2-1|NA
TGTGCCAGCAGCATTGGGGGGACAATTTGGAATGAGCAGTTCTTC
CASSIGGTIWNEQFF
>NA|TRBV27|TRBJ2-3|NA
TGTGCCAGCAGTCCACACTCATCGGTCCGCACAGATACGCAGTATTTT
CASSPHSSVRTDTQYF
>NA|TRBV5-1|TRBJ2-2|TRBD1
TGCGCCAGCAGCTTGGGGGACAGGCTATCACCGAGCACCGGGGAGCTGTTTTTT
CASSLGDRLSPSTGELFF
>NA|TRBV29-1|TRBJ2-7|TRBD2
TGCAGCGTTGGAGGGCACTTGACTAGCGGCTCCTACGAGCAGTACTTC
CSVGGHLTSGSYEQYF
>few|TRBV7-7|TRBJ2-3|TRBD2
TGTGCCAGCAGCCGAGGACTAGCGGGACCCACAGATACGCAGTATTTT
CASSRGLAGPTDTQYF
>many|TRBV20-1|TRBJ2-1|TRBD2
TGCAGTGCTAGTTCTGGGACTAGCGGGATTAATGAGCAGTTCTTC
CSASSGTSGINEQFF
>NA|TRBV29-1|TRBJ2-1|NA
TGCAGCGTGGAGGGACAGATCCATGAGCAGTTCTTC
CSVEGQIHEQFF
>NA|TRBV6-5|TRBJ2-5|NA
TGTGCCAGCAGATCTAATCTATTTGAGACCCAGTACTTC
CASRSNLFETQYF
>NA|TRBV20-1|TRBJ2-7|TRBD1
TGCAGTGCTAGAGATCGTAAGGGGGCGACAGCCTACGAGCAGTACTTC
CSARDRKGATAYEQYF
>once|TRBV7-9|TRBJ2-3|NA
TGTGCCAGCAGCACTAGGGACTCGCTACACTACACAGATACGCAGTATTTT
CASSTRDSLHYTDTQYF
>few|TRBV6-5|TRBJ1-1|NA
TGTGCCAGCAGTTACTCTCAGGGCACTGAAGCTTTCTTT
CASSYSQGTEAFF
>few|TRBV29-1|TRBJ1-6|NA
TGCAGCGTTGTAGGTCAGGAAGATTCACCCCTCCACTTT
CSVVGQEDSPLHF
>NA|TRBV15|TRBJ2-5|TRBD2
TGTGCCACCAGCAGAGATGGGGGAGGGCCGAGGGAGACCCAGTACTTC
CATSRDGGGPRETQYF
>once|TRBV5-1|TRBJ2-7|TRBD1
TGCGCCAGCAGCGGGGGACAGGGGCGGTTCCACGAGCAGTACTTC
CASSGGQGRFHEQYF
>NA|TRBV7-2|TRBJ2-7|TRBD2
TGTGCCAGCAGCTTCACTAGCGGGAGTCAGTACGAGCAGTACTTC
CASSFTSGSQYEQYF
>few|TRBV6-5|TRBJ1-2|TRBD1
TGTGCCAGCAGTCCACCTGGCGGGACAGCCTTTTATGGCTACACCTTC
CASSPPGGTAFYGYTF
>NA|TRBV7-8|TRBJ2-4|TRBD1
TGTGCCAGCAGCTTAGCGGACAGGTTCAAAAACATTCAGTACTTC
CASSLADRFKNIQYF
>NA|TRBV5-1|TRBJ2-5|NA
TGCGCCAGCAGCTTCGACAGCCCCAGGGAGACCCAGTACTTC
CASSFDSPRETQYF
>NA|TRBV20-1|TRBJ2-2|TRBD2
TGCAGTGCGGTGCGGGGGGGCCTCACCGGGGAGCTGTTTTTT
CSAVRGGLTGELFF
>NA|TRBV7-9|TRBJ1-2|NA
TGTGCCAGCAGCCCCATGGGCAGTACCCCTGGCTACACCTTC
CASSPMGSTPGYTF
>NA|TRBV11-2|TRBJ2-6|NA
TGTGCCGGCAGCTTGTGGACTGTTTTCTTTGGGGCCAACGTCCTGACTTTC
CAGSLWTVFFGANVLTF
>NA|TRBV25-1|TRBJ1-2|TRBD1
TGTGCCAGCAGTGGGGAAGGACAGGCTCATGGCTACACCTTC
CASSGEGQAHGYTF
>NA|TRBV5-5|TRBJ2-2|NA
TGTGCCAGCAGCGAGGACACTTGGAACACCGGGGAGCTGTTTTTT
CASSEDTWNTGELFF
>once|TRBV7-2|TRBJ2-5|NA
TGTGCCAGCAGCTTAGCGCGTGAGCTCACCGCAGCGGTGTCAGAGACCCAGTACTTC
CASSLARELTAAVSETQYF
>NA|TRBV7-9|TRBJ2-1|TRBD2
TGTGCGGGGGACCCGACTAGCGAAGGAGGGGTCTACAATGAGCAGTTCTTC
CAGDPTSEGGVYNEQFF
>NA|TRBV9|TRBJ2-3|NA
TGTGCCAGCAGCGTAGAGGGGGGGGAGGATACGCAGTATTTT
CASSVEGGEDTQYF
>NA|TRBV12-3/TRBV12-4|TRBJ2-5|NA
TGTGCCAGCAGTTGGAGCAGAGAGACCCAGTACTTC
CASSWSRETQYF
>once|TRBV7-2|TRBJ2-1|TRBD2
TGTGCCAGCAGCTTCTCCGGGACTATGTACAATGAGCAGTTCTTC
CASSFSGTMYNEQFF
>few|TRBV11-2|TRBJ2-7|NA
TGTGCCAGCAGCTTAGGTGGGGGAGAGATCTACGAGCAGTACTTC
CASSLGGGEIYEQYF
>NA|TRBV27|TRBJ2-7|TRBD1
TGTGCCAGCAGTCCGCAGGGACAGGGCGGCGAGCAGTACTTC
CASSPQGQGGEQYF
>once|TRBV9|TRBJ2-4|TRBD2
TGTGCCAGCAGCGTAGAACCGAGCGGGGGGGGACTAGCCAAAAACATTCAGTACTTC
CASSVEPSGGGLAKNIQYF
>NA|TRBV5-1|TRBJ2-1|NA
TGCGCCAGCAGCTTGGGGACGATGGAAAATGAGCAGTTCTTC
CASSLGTMENEQFF
>NA|TRBV3-1|TRBJ2-1|TRBD2
TGTGCCAGCAGCCAAGATTCAGCGGGAGATCGTAGTGAGCAGTTCTTC
CASSQDSAGDRSEQFF
>NA|TRBV6-1|TRBJ1-5|NA
TGTGCCAGCAGTGAAGCGCAGAACAGGCTTAGCAATCAGCCCCAGCATTTT
CASSEAQNRLSNQPQHF
>few|TRBV4-2|TRBJ2-1|TRBD1
TGTGCCAGCAGCCCGACGGGACAGGGGAGAGGTGAGCAGTTCTTC
CASSPTGQGRGEQFF
>NA|TRBV15|TRBJ1-5|NA
TGTGCCACCAGCAGACATAATCAGCCCCAGCATTTT
CATSRHNQPQHF
>NA|TRBV20-1|TRBJ2-4|TRBD1
TGCAGTGCGAATAAACCGGGACAGGCCAGAGATCTAGCCAAAAACATTCAGTACTTC
CSANKPGQARDLAKNIQYF
>NA|TRBV9|TRBJ2-1|TRBD2
TGTGCCAGCAGCGTAGACTCCGGGCTAGCGGGCAATGAGCAGTTCTTC
CASSVDSGLAGNEQFF
>few|TRBV7-9|TRBJ2-3|NA
TGTGCCAGCAGCCCCCCGACCCGGCAGGATACGCAGTATTTT
CASSPPTRQDTQYF